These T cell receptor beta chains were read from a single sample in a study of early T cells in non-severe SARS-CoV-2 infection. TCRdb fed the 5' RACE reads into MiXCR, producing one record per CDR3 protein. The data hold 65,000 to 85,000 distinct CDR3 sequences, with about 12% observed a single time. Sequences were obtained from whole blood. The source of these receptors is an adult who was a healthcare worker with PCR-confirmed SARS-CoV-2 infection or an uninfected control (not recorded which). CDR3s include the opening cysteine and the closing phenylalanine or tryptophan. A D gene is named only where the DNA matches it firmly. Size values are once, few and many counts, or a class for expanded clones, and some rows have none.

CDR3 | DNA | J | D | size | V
CASGRASWTQYF | TGTGCCAGCGGGAGGGCCTCTTGGACCCAGTACTTC | TRBJ2-5 | TRBD2 | few | TRBV12-3/TRBV12-4
CASRMDSYTYTQYF | TGTGCCAGCAGAATGGACAGTTACACATATACGCAGTATTTT | TRBJ2-3 | - | - | TRBV27
CASSLKDYGYTF | TGTGCCAGCAGCCTAAAGGACTATGGCTACACCTTC | TRBJ1-2 | - | many | TRBV7-2
CASSISGRWGTQYF | TGTGCCAGTAGTATCAGCGGGAGGTGGGGTACGCAGTATTTT | TRBJ2-3 | TRBD2 | - | TRBV19
CASSLGLAGIGELFF | TGTGCCAGCAGCTTGGGACTAGCGGGAATCGGGGAGCTGTTTTTT | TRBJ2-2 | TRBD2 | - | TRBV7-9
CASSPGSNQPQHF | TGTGCCAGCTCACCCGGCTCCAATCAGCCCCAGCATTTT | TRBJ1-5 | - | many | TRBV18
CSAASGSTDTQYF | TGCAGCGCGGCTAGCGGGAGCACAGATACGCAGTATTTT | TRBJ2-3 | TRBD2 | few | TRBV29-1
CASSPPAGGGKQYF | TGTGCCAGCAGCCCCCCAGCGGGAGGTGGGAAGCAGTACTTC | TRBJ2-7 | TRBD2 | many | TRBV7-2
CASSRPQEAFF | TGTGCCAGCAGCCGACCCCAGGAAGCTTTCTTT | TRBJ1-1 | - | - | TRBV7-9
CASSGNRGRPSGDTQYF | TGTGCCAGCAGCGGGAACAGGGGGAGACCTTCGGGAGATACGCAGTATTTT | TRBJ2-3 | TRBD1 | - | TRBV11-2
CSALAGAGFSYNEQFF | TGCAGTGCCCTAGCGGGGGCGGGGTTTTCCTACAATGAGCAGTTCTTC | TRBJ2-1 | TRBD2 | many | TRBV20-1
CASSLFSSYEQYF | TGTGCCAGCTCACTGTTCAGCTCCTACGAGCAGTACTTC | TRBJ2-7 | - | - | TRBV18
CASSRLTDTQYF | TGTGCCAGTAGTAGACTCACAGATACGCAGTATTTT | TRBJ2-3 | - | - | TRBV19
CASSQARTIGELFF | TGTGCCAGCAGCCAAGCGAGAACAATCGGGGAGCTGTTTTTT | TRBJ2-2 | - | many | TRBV3-1
CASRFSGDSDTQYF | TGTGCCAGTAGGTTTAGTGGAGATTCAGATACGCAGTATTTT | TRBJ2-3 | - | few | TRBV19
CASSQLGGEKETQYF | TGTGCCAGCAGCCAACTGGGGGGGGAGAAGGAGACCCAGTACTTC | TRBJ2-5 | TRBD2 | - | TRBV3-1
CASSVQGSYNEQIF | TGTGCCAGCAGCGTGCAAGGGTCCTACAATGAGCAGATCTTC | TRBJ2-1 | - | - | TRBV9
CASSPEGLSTEAFF | TGTGCCAGCTCACCTGAGGGGCTGAGCACTGAAGCTTTCTTT | TRBJ1-1 | - | many | TRBV18
CASSRINRQTNYGYTF | TGCGCCAGCAGCCGAATAAACAGGCAAACTAACTATGGCTACACCTTC | TRBJ1-2 | - | - | TRBV4-1
CASSPVDLLAQDTQYF | TGTGCCAGCTCACCGGTGGACTTACTAGCACAGGATACGCAGTATTTT | TRBJ2-3 | - | - | TRBV18
CSVDELRGTDTQYF | TGCAGCGTTGACGAGCTTCGGGGAACAGATACGCAGTATTTT | TRBJ2-3 | - | few | TRBV29-1
CSVLMGWQDPVEQYF | TGCAGCGTCTTGATGGGTTGGCAGGACCCAGTCGAGCAGTACTTC | TRBJ2-7 | - | - | TRBV29-1
CASSFLGGNTIYF | TGTGCCAGCAGTTTTCTAGGGGGAAACACCATATATTTT | TRBJ1-3 | - | many | TRBV12-3/TRBV12-4
CAIKVGGLNNEQFF | TGTGCCATCAAGGTTGGGGGATTGAACAATGAGCAGTTCTTC | TRBJ2-1 | - | - | TRBV10-3
CSANPGQGAIYEQYF | TGCAGTGCTAACCCGGGACAGGGGGCAATCTACGAGCAGTACTTC | TRBJ2-7 | TRBD1 | many | TRBV20-1
CASSFLPLAVYGYTF | TGTGCCAGCAGCTTTCTTCCTTTGGCGGTCTATGGCTACACCTTC | TRBJ1-2 | - | few | TRBV7-6
CSATPGLAGRWGEQFF | TGCAGTGCCACCCCTGGCCTAGCGGGAAGATGGGGGGAGCAGTTCTTC | TRBJ2-1 | TRBD2 | - | TRBV20-1
CASSRTGVGDTQYF | TGCGCCAGCAGCCGGACAGGGGTGGGAGATACGCAGTATTTT | TRBJ2-3 | TRBD1 | many | TRBV4-3
CATSDPRTGGDEQFF | TGTGCCACCAGTGACCCTCGGACAGGGGGTGATGAGCAGTTCTTC | TRBJ2-1 | TRBD1 | many | TRBV24-1
CASSLPGIYEQYF | TGTGCCAGCAGCTTGCCGGGGATCTACGAGCAGTACTTC | TRBJ2-7 | - | - | TRBV5-5
CSVATANTEAFF | TGCAGCGTTGCTACAGCGAACACTGAAGCTTTCTTT | TRBJ1-1 | - | few | TRBV29-1
CATSESGGVYEQYF | TGTGCCACCAGTGAGTCGGGAGGTGTATACGAGCAGTACTTC | TRBJ2-7 | TRBD2 | many | TRBV24-1